The sequence of this T cell receptor (beta chain) was determined in a study of T cell responses to AZD1222 COVID-19 vaccine. Assay used: immunoSEQ multiplex PCR; TCRdb lists only in-frame clones, some missing. The sample has 120,000 or so clones; approximately 90% are singletons. This clone came up a few times. This CDR3 is 16 amino acids long. Germline CDR1 MDHEN, CDR2 SYDVKM. Unmatched junction bases numbered 8, after V lost 7 bases and J lost 2 bases. The chain carries TRBV28 and TRBJ1-3; TRBD1 agrees at 10 bases. Sequenced here: peripheral blood, sampled 28 days after the second AZD1222 dose. This clonotype originated in an adult who received the AZD1222 COVID-19 vaccine. CDR3 nucleotides: TGTGCCAGCATCTCGCCCGGGACAGGGGCTGGAAACACCATATATTTT. This sequence encodes CASISPGTGAGNTIYF.